Shown below are 19 T cell receptor beta chains from a single sample sequenced in a study of blood T cell repertoires in COVID-19. Clones were sequenced by immunoSEQ multiplex PCR, and TCRdb holds only the in-frame ones, with some missing. The sample carries 110,000 or so clones, approximately 91% recorded once. The specimen sequenced was peripheral blood. The receptors here all came from a woman in her 70s who had recovered from COVID-19.

This chain links TRBV10-2 with TRBJ1-5; no firm D call. V gave up 5 bases and J gave up 3 bases, with 8 bases separating them. Germline CDR1 reads WSHSY; CDR2 reads SAAADI. The CDR3 extends over 13 amino acids. CDR3 in amino acids: CASSQVANQPQHF. In nucleotides, the CDR3 is TGCGCCAGCAGTCAGGTCGCCAATCAGCCCCAGCATTTT.

The rearrangement uses TRBV18 and TRBJ2-5; D is undetermined. V was pared by 3 bases and J by 4 bases, with 9 bases between. This CDR3 region has 13 residues. The germline V gene has CDR1 KGHSH and CDR2 LQKENI. The CDR3 DNA reads as TGTGCCAGCTCACCTCAAGCTCGAGAGACCCAGTACTTC. It encodes CASSPQARETQYF.

The chain employs TRBV4-3 and TRBJ2-3, with a weak D call TRBD2 (7 bases). CDR1 and CDR2 from the germline V gene are LGHNA and YSLEER. The CDR3 runs 18 residues. V was cut by 0 bases and J by 1 base, with 17 bases left in between. The CDR3 nucleotides are TGCGCCAGCAGCCAAGAAGGTCCCAGAGGGGGGGGCACAGATACGCAGTATTTT. It encodes CASSQEGPRGGGTDTQYF.

The chain combines TRBV5-5 with TRBJ2-1; a weak D match, TRBD2 (5 bases). Germline loops: CDR1 SGHKS, CDR2 YYEKEE (reference sequence). The CDR3 runs 16 residues. Trimming removed 0 bases from V and 3 bases from J, with 13 bases in between. CDR3 sequence: CASSLGLSLSYNEQFF. The CDR3 DNA reads as TGTGCCAGCAGCTTGGGACTATCCCTCAGCTACAATGAGCAGTTCTTC.

J is TRBJ1-1 and V is TRBV6-6; tentatively, D is TRBD1 (6 bases). Trimming cost V 0 bases and J 3 bases, with 14 bases left between them. This CDR3 contains 16 residues. CDR1 and CDR2 (germline): MNHNY, SVGAGI (reference sequence). Written as DNA, the CDR3 is TGTGCCAGCAGTTACTCACACCGCAGGGGTGACACTGAAGCTTTCTTT. Protein sequence: CASSYSHRRGDTEAFF.

This chain connects TRBV27 to TRBJ2-1; 8 bases match TRBD2. The CDR3 is 12 amino acids. V dropped 6 bases and J dropped 10; count of bases not matched to a gene: 5. Germline CDR1 and CDR2: MNHEY and SMNVEV (reference sequence). The CDR3 protein is CASSTRLAEQFF. The CDR3 region has the DNA TGTGCCAGCAGCACGAGACTAGCGGAGCAGTTCTTC.

The chain couples TRBV11-2 to TRBJ2-4; D perhaps matches TRBD2 (6 bases). The CDR3 has 15 amino acids. Trimming shortened V by 5 bases and J by 10 bases, and 21 bases separated the two germline ends. Germline assignment: CDR1 SGHAT and CDR2 FQNNGV. CDR3 nucleotide sequence: TGTGCCAGCAGCCTAAGGGACTTGGGGGGAAGTATTCAGTACTTC. As protein: CASSLRDLGGSIQYF.

This clone was recorded a few times. V is TRBV7-3 and J is TRBJ2-2; TRBD1 is a possible D gene (6 bases). The V and J ends lost 5 bases and 2 bases respectively, with 12 bases between them. This CDR3 spans 15 amino acids. Germline assignment: CDR1 SGHTA and CDR2 FQGTGA. The CDR3 reads CASSPDRTNTGELFF. CDR3 coding DNA: TGTGCCAGCAGCCCGGACAGAACTAACACCGGGGAGCTGTTTTTT. The full variable domain, in which reference TRBV7-3 and TRBJ2-2 provide the parts outside the CDR3, is GAGVSQTPSNKVTEKGKYVELRCDPISGHTALYWYRQSLGQGPEFLIYFQGTGAADDSGLPNDRFFAVRPEGSVSTLKIQRTERGDSAVYLCASSPDRTNTGELFFGEGSRLTVL.

The chain couples TRBV10-3 to TRBJ2-7, with D uncertain. Looked up from germline, CDR1 is ENHRY and CDR2 is SYGVKD. This CDR3 is 15 amino acids long. V was shortened by 7 bases and J by 2 bases, with 18 bases between the two germline ends. The CDR3 DNA follows: TGTGCCATCACCCCGGGTCTTGGAGTGACCTACGAGCAGTACTTC. Its translation is CAITPGLGVTYEQYF.

This sequence joins TRBV19 and TRBJ2-5; 7 nucleotides match TRBD2. Unmatched junction bases numbered 6, after V lost 1 base and J lost 1 base. Germline V gene data show CDR1 as LNHDA and CDR2 as SQIVND (reference sequence). The CDR3 covers 16 residues. The CDR3 spells CASSIAASGVQETQYF. The CDR3 nucleotides read TGTGCCAGTAGTATAGCGGCTAGCGGCGTCCAAGAGACCCAGTACTTC.

This clone was counted between two and nine times. This chain joins TRBV24-1 and TRBJ2-7; 13 bases align to TRBD2. This CDR3 contains 17 residues. Germline lookup yields CDR1 KGHDR and CDR2 SFDVKD. V shed 3 bases, J shed 2 bases, and the junction held 6 bases outside the gene matches. CDR3 residues: CATSDQTSGRPPYEQYF. The CDR3 DNA is TGTGCCACCAGTGATCAGACTAGCGGGAGGCCACCCTACGAGCAGTACTTC.

This clone was picked up one time. The V and J genes are TRBV3-1 (or the pseudogene TRBV3-2) and TRBJ2-2; 11 bases are shared with TRBD2. Germline V gene lookup returns CDR1 LGHDT and CDR2 YNNKEL (reference sequence). V dropped 4 bases and J dropped 5; count of bases not matched to a gene: 12. The CDR3 totals 18 residues. CDR3 sequence reads: CASSPRVAGGLWTGELFF. As DNA, the CDR3 is TGTGCCAGCAGCCCCCGGGTAGCGGGAGGGCTGTGGACCGGGGAGCTGTTTTTT.

The CDR3 region is CASSSQGDTEAFF. Written as DNA, the CDR3 is TGTGCCAGCAGCAGTCAAGGGGATACTGAAGCTTTCTTT. The V and J genes are TRBV7-3 and TRBJ1-1; tentatively, D is TRBD1 (5 bases). CDR1 is SGHTA, CDR2 FQGTGA, per germline. The CDR3 sequence is 13 residues long. Between the trimmed V and J ends, which lost 5 bases and 5 bases, there was a span of 12 bases.

The chain uses TRBV11-3 and TRBJ2-1; a weak D match, TRBD1 (5 bases). Trimming took 5 bases from V and 4 from J, leaving 15 bases between them. The CDR3 spans 15 residues. Germline V gene data show CDR1 as SGHNT and CDR2 as YENEEA. CDR3 bases: TGTGCCAGCAGCAAAGGGGTCGGGTTTTACAATGAGCAGTTCTTC. Encoded protein: CASSKGVGFYNEQFF.

The chain is built from TRBV19 and TRBJ1-6; D might be TRBD1 (6 bases). CDR1 and CDR2 from the germline V gene are LNHDA and SQIVND (reference sequence). V dropped 8 bases and J dropped 9 bases, with 14 bases sitting between them. This CDR3 contains 13 residues. The CDR3 nucleotides are TGTGCCAGTCGTGTGGCCAGGGGTTCACCCCTCCACTTT. Translation gives CASRVARGSPLHF.

This clone was detected a few times. CDR3 amino acids: CASSEAFRVSNSPLHF. The CDR3 DNA reads TGTGCCAGCAGTGAAGCGTTCCGGGTCTCCAATTCACCCCTCCACTTT. This rearrangement joins TRBV2 to TRBJ1-6, with no clear D. The germline V and J ends were trimmed by 0 bases and 7 bases, with 13 bases remaining between them. There are 16 residues in the CDR3. Germline CDR1 SNHLY, CDR2 FYNNEI.

V usage is TRBV6-2 or TRBV6-3 and J usage is TRBJ2-6, with D possibly being TRBD2 (5 bases). V was clipped by 2 bases and J by 4 bases, with 9 bases between them. CDR3 length equals 15 residues. The germline gives CDR1 MNHEY, CDR2 SVGEGT. CDR3 in amino acids: CASSYGGSGANVLTF. DNA for the CDR3: TGTGCCAGCAGTTACGGAGGCTCCGGGGCCAACGTCCTGACTTTC.

V is TRBV7-3 and J is TRBJ1-2; D is undetermined. V was trimmed by 5 bases and J by 1 base, leaving 8 bases between them. In germline, CDR1 is SGHTA, CDR2 FQGTGA. CDR3 length: 13 residues. The CDR3, as DNA: TGTGCCAGCAGCCCCGCAGTTAACTATGGCTACACCTTC. It codes for CASSPAVNYGYTF.

This clone was seen a single time. The gene calls are TRBV29-1 and TRBJ1-4, with D possibly TRBD1 on 5 matching bases. The CDR3 is made up of 12 amino acids. Germline CDR1 reads SQVTM; CDR2 reads ANQGSEA. The V end lost 6 bases, the J end lost 4 bases, and 9 bases lay between the germline ends. CDR3 sequence: CSVLGGNEKLFF. Here the CDR3 DNA reads TGCAGCGTACTCGGGGGTAATGAAAAACTGTTTTTT.